This TCR beta chain was observed in a study of CD8 T cells in Susac syndrome. CDR3 length equals 15 residues. Deletions cut 0 bases from V and 0 bases from J, with 12 bases between. The germline V gene encodes CDR1 DFQATT and CDR2 SNEGSKA (reference sequence). Random hexamers were used to reverse transcribe about 0.5 to 1 ug of RNA. MiXCR, applied by TCRdb to the immunoSEQ multiplex PCR reads, yields one record per CDR3 protein. The sample yields about 200,000 distinct CDR3 sequences, around 90% seen once. The chain carries TRBV20-1 and TRBJ2-7; D possibly uses TRBD1 or TRBD2 (5 bases each). The sample consisted of CD4+ T cells from PBMCs. This receptor was taken from a human donor with Susac syndrome. The CDR3 spells CSARDSTRGSYEQYF. CDR3 nucleotide sequence: TGCAGTGCTAGAGATTCCACTAGGGGCTCCTACGAGCAGTACTTC.